Each of the 20 T cell receptor beta chains below was sequenced from the same sample in a study of blood T cell repertoires in COVID-19. Produced via immunoSEQ multiplex PCR; TCRdb's table is partial and in-frame only. The repertoire has tens of thousands of clones, approximately 90% of them found once; the top ten carry approximately 2.1%. Sequenced input: peripheral blood. These TCRs come from a man aged 50 to 60 with active COVID-19.

The CDR3 loop reads CASSPKNTGSTEAFF. DNA for the CDR3: TGTGCCAGCAGTCCGAAAAATACAGGGAGCACTGAAGCTTTCTTT. J is TRBJ1-1 and V is TRBV6-6; TRBD1 is a possible D gene (6 bases). Trimming took 5 bases from V and 4 from J, leaving 17 bases between them. CDR1 and CDR2 from the germline V gene are MNHNY and SVGAGI (reference sequence). The CDR3 spans 15 residues.

V is TRBV6-6 and J is TRBJ1-4, with 11 bases that match TRBD1. The CDR3 sequence is 14 residues long. CDR1 is MNHNY, CDR2 SVGAGI, per germline (reference sequence). Trimming at V came to 8 bases and at J to 7 bases, leaving 6 bases not matched to a gene. This CDR3 is CASLGTGGVEKLFF. In DNA, the CDR3 is TGTGCCAGCCTTGGGACAGGGGGAGTTGAAAAACTGTTTTTT.

The V call is TRBV19, the J call TRBJ1-2; no clear D gene. This CDR3 comprises 13 residues. V gave up 3 bases and J gave up 4 bases, with 9 bases separating them. Germline V lookup: CDR1 LNHDA, CDR2 SQIVND (reference sequence). The CDR3 loop is CASSMRQVYGYTF. Written as DNA, the CDR3 is TGTGCCAGTAGTATGCGTCAAGTCTATGGCTACACCTTC. Full variable domain (rest looked up from reference TRBV19 and TRBJ1-2): DGGITQSPKYLFRKEGQNVTLSCEQNLNHDAMYWYRQDPGQGLRLIYYSQIVNDFQKGDIAEGYSVSREKKESFPLTVTSAQKNPTAFYLCASSMRQVYGYTFGSGTRLTVV.

The chain recombines TRBV11-1 with TRBJ2-1; 9 nucleotides agree with TRBD2. Germline V gene data show CDR1 as SGHAT and CDR2 as FQDESV (reference sequence). CDR3 length equals 15 residues. J gave up 2 bases and V 1 base, and 0 bases lay outside the gene matches. The CDR3 sequence is CASSLGGGAYNEQFF. The DNA of the CDR3 is TGTGCCAGCAGCTTAGGCGGGGGGGCCTACAATGAGCAGTTCTTC.

In the case of this clone: The germline gene is not matched at one end of the junction; a read error may be the cause. The chain combines TRBV18 with TRBJ2-7, with a weak D call TRBD2 (5 bases). This CDR3 comprises 12 residues. Looked up from germline, CDR1 is KGHSH and CDR2 is LQKENI. The chain's CDR3 is CASSLEGQTEDF. Written as DNA, the CDR3 is TGTGCCAGCTCACTCGAGGGCCAAACCGAGGACTTC.

The J gene is TRBJ2-7, the V gene TRBV3-1 (or the pseudogene TRBV3-2), with D possibly matching TRBD1 (6 bases). The V and J ends lost 4 bases and 4 bases respectively, with 14 bases between them. In germline, CDR1 is LGHDT, CDR2 YNNKEL (reference sequence). The CDR3 length is 14 residues. The CDR3 region is CASSPTPGEYEQYF. As DNA, the CDR3 is TGTGCCAGCAGCCCGACCCCAGGGGAGTACGAGCAGTACTTC.

This chain connects TRBV6-1 to TRBJ2-1, with 10 bases aligning to TRBD2. CDR3 size: 18 residues. V dropped 1 base and J dropped 0; count of bases not matched to a gene: 6. Germline-derived CDR1 and CDR2 are MNHNS and SASEGT. CDR3 region: CASSEVPLAGGSYNEQFF. CDR3 coding DNA: TGTGCCAGCAGTGAAGTCCCCTTAGCGGGGGGCTCCTACAATGAGCAGTTCTTC.

The chain joins TRBV30 to TRBJ2-3, with 7 bases identical to TRBD1. The CDR3 is made up of 14 amino acids. CDR1 and CDR2 (germline): GTSNPN, SVGIG (reference sequence). Unmatched junction bases numbered 3, after V lost 3 bases and J lost 0 bases. CDR3 bases: TGTGCCTGGAGGGGGACAGTAAGCACAGATACGCAGTATTTT. Residues: CAWRGTVSTDTQYF.

This clone has just a few counts. The chain couples TRBV5-1 to TRBJ1-1; 11 nucleotides line up with TRBD1. CDR3 length equals 14 residues. Germline CDR1 SGHRS, CDR2 YFSETQ. V lost 4 bases, J lost 4 bases, and 3 bases stayed unmatched. The CDR3 region is CASSPDRGRTEAFF. The CDR3 DNA sequence: TGCGCCAGCAGCCCGGACAGGGGGCGCACTGAAGCTTTCTTT.

The chain has TRBV2 and TRBJ2-3, with D unclear. The CDR3 has 14 residues. V was clipped by 4 bases and J by 2 bases, with 10 bases between them. Germline assignment: CDR1 SNHLY and CDR2 FYNNEI. The CDR3 sequence is CASSGLPNTDTQYF. As DNA, the CDR3 is TGTGCCAGCAGTGGATTGCCTAACACAGATACGCAGTATTTT.

V and J are TRBV5-1 and TRBJ2-1; TRBD1 might be the D (7 bases). Germline CDR1 is SGHRS and CDR2 is YFSETQ. There are 15 residues in the CDR3. V lost 4 bases to trimming and J lost 0 bases, with 11 bases between them. The CDR3 sequence is CASSVQGGSYNEQFF. The CDR3 bases are TGCGCCAGCAGCGTCCAGGGGGGCTCCTACAATGAGCAGTTCTTC.

The J gene is TRBJ1-1, the V gene TRBV7-6, with D possibly being TRBD1 (6 bases). Between the trimmed V and J ends, which lost 1 base and 11 bases, there was a span of 11 bases. Germline V CDR1 and CDR2: SGHVS, FNYEAQ. The CDR3 covers 12 residues. The CDR3 bases are TGTGCCAGCAGCTTAGGGGGGGGGCATGCTTTCTTT. It is translated as CASSLGGGHAFF.

This chain connects TRBV18 to TRBJ2-5; 10 bases are shared with TRBD1. The germline CDR1 and CDR2 sequences are KGHSH and LQKENI. V was pared by 8 bases and J by 5 bases, with 14 bases of the junction left unmatched. This CDR3 is 16 amino acids long. This CDR3 is CASPQTGTGVGETQYF. CDR3 in DNA: TGTGCCAGCCCACAAACCGGGACAGGGGTCGGGGAGACCCAGTACTTC.

The V call is TRBV5-8, the J call TRBJ1-5, with D maybe TRBD1 (6 bases). CDR1 and CDR2 from the germline V gene are SGHTS and YDEGEE. The CDR3 runs to 18 residues. V dropped 2 bases and J dropped 0 bases, with 18 bases sitting between them. CDR3 nucleotides: TGTGCCAGCAGCTTAAGACAGGTTCCCCTTTATAGCAATCAGCCCCAGCATTTT. Translating gives CASSLRQVPLYSNQPQHF. The complete variable domain, with remaining parts taken from reference TRBV5-8 and TRBJ1-5, reads EAGVTQSPTHLIKTRGQQATLRCSPISGHTSVYWYQQALGLGLQFLLWYDEGEERNRGNFPPRFSGRQFPNYSSELNVNALELEDSALYLCASSLRQVPLYSNQPQHFGDGTRLSIL.

This clone was counted only a few times. This chain joins TRBV18 and TRBJ2-1, with 10 bases lining up with TRBD1. The length of the CDR3 is 16 residues. Per the germline V gene, CDR1 is KGHSH and CDR2 is LQKENI. V trimming: 5 bases; J trimming: 7 bases; junction bases outside the gene matches: 11. This chain's CDR3 is CASSSGTGARGNEQFF. DNA for the CDR3: TGTGCCAGCTCATCAGGGACAGGGGCGCGTGGGAATGAGCAGTTCTTC.

The rearrangement links TRBV6-4 to TRBJ2-6, with D unresolved. Trimming pared 5 bases from V and 2 bases from J, leaving 7 bases between. This CDR3 contains 14 residues. Germline values: CDR1 MRHNA, CDR2 SNTAGT. The CDR3 DNA sequence: TGTGCCAGCAGTCCCCGGGCTGGGGCCAACGTCCTGACTTTC. Protein: CASSPRAGANVLTF.

The chain carries TRBV7-2 and TRBJ1-5, with 8 bases lining up with TRBD1. V was clipped by 0 bases and J by 6 bases; unmatched bases: 13. CDR3 size: 18 residues. Looked up from germline, CDR1 is SGHTA and CDR2 is FQGNSA. The CDR3 sequence is CASSLAYRGGSRVQPQHF. In DNA, the CDR3 is TGTGCCAGCAGCTTAGCGTACAGGGGGGGATCTAGGGTTCAGCCCCAGCATTTT.

The CDR3 region has the DNA TGTGCCAGCAGGGGGGGGTATAGCACAGATACGCAGTATTTT. Translating it yields CASRGGYSTDTQYF. V gene TRBV6-5 combines with J gene TRBJ2-3; TRBD2 matches at 7 bases. Germline values: CDR1 MNHEY, CDR2 SVGAGI. CDR3 length equals 14 residues. V trimming: 6 bases; J trimming: 0 bases; junction bases outside the gene matches: 3.

V gene TRBV3-1 (or the pseudogene TRBV3-2) combines with J gene TRBJ1-2; no clear D. The CDR3 runs to 12 residues. Germline CDR1 LGHDT, CDR2 YNNKEL (reference sequence). Trimming removed 1 base from V and 8 bases from J, with 8 bases in between. CDR3 DNA sequence: TGTGCCAGCAGCCAAGGCGGCGGGGGCTACACCTTC. Translation gives CASSQGGGGYTF.

The chain has TRBV6-5 and TRBJ1-5; D gene ambiguous. V lost 4 bases, J lost 3 bases, and 7 bases lay in between. From germline, CDR1 is MNHEY and CDR2 SVGAGI. The CDR3 has 13 amino acids. The DNA for the CDR3 is TGTGCCAGCAGTTCAGTCTCCAATCAGCCCCAGCATTTT. Its translation: CASSSVSNQPQHF.